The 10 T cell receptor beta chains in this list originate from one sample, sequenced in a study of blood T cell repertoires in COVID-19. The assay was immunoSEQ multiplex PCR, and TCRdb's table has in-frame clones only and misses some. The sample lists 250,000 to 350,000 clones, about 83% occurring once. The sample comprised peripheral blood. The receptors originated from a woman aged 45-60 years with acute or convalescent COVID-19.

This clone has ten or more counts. Here the CDR3 reads CASSPQGDGNEQYF. For the CDR3, the DNA is TGTGCCAGCTCACCTCAGGGGGACGGAAACGAGCAGTACTTC. This chain connects TRBV18 to TRBJ2-7; 7 nucleotides agree with TRBD1. Trimming at V came to 3 bases and at J to 5 bases, leaving 7 bases not matched to a gene. Looked up from germline, CDR1 is KGHSH and CDR2 is LQKENI. CDR3 length: 14 amino acids.

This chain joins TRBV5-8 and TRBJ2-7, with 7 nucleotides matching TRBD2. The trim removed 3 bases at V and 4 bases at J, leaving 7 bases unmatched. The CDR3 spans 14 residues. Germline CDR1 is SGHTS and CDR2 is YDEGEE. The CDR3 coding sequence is TGTGCCAGCAGCTCCGGACTAGGTGTTTACGAGCAGTACTTC. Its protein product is CASSSGLGVYEQYF.

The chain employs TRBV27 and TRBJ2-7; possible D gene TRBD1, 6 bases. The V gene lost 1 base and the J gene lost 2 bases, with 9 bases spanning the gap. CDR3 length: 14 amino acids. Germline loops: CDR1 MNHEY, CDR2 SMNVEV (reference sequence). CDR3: CASSLLDRTYEQYF. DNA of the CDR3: TGTGCCAGCAGTTTATTGGACAGAACCTACGAGCAGTACTTC.

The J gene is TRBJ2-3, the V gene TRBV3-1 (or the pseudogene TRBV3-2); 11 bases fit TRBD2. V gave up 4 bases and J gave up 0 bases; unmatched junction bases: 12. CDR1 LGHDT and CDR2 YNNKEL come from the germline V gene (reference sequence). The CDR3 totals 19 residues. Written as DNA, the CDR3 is TGTGCCAGCAGCCTGACTCCGGGACTAGCGGTAACTAGCACAGATACGCAGTATTTT. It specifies CASSLTPGLAVTSTDTQYF.

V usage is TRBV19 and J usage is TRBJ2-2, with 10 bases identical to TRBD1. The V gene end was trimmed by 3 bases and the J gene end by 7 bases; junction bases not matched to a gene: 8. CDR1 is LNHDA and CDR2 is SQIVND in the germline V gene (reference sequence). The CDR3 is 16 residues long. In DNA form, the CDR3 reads TGTGCCAGTAGTATCCGACAGGGGGCAGGGGGCGGGGAGCTGTTTTTT. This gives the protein CASSIRQGAGGGELFF.

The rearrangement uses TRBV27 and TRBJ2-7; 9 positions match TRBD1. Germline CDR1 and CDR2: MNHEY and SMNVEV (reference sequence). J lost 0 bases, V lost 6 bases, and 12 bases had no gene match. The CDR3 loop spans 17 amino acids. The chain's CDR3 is CASSPLLWTGVSYEQYF. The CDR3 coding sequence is TGTGCCAGCAGCCCCCTTCTTTGGACAGGGGTCTCCTACGAGCAGTACTTC.

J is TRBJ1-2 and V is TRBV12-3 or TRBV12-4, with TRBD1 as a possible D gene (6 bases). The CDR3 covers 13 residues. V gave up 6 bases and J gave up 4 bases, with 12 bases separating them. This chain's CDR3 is CASRPTGFYGYTF. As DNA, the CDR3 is TGTGCCAGCAGGCCTACAGGGTTCTATGGCTACACCTTC.

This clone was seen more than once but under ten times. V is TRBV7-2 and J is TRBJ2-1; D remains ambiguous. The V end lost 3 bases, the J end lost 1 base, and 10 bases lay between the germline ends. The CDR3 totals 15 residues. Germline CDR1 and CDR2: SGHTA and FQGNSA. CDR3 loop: CASSLASSSYNEQFF. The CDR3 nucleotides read TGTGCCAGCAGCTTGGCTAGTTCTTCCTACAATGAGCAGTTCTTC. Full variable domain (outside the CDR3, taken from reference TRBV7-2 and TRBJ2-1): GAGVSQSPSNKVTEKGKDVELRCDPISGHTALYWYRQSLGQGLEFLIYFQGNSAPDKSGLPSDRFSAERTGGSVSTLTIQRTQQEDSAVYLCASSLASSSYNEQFFGPGTRLTVL.

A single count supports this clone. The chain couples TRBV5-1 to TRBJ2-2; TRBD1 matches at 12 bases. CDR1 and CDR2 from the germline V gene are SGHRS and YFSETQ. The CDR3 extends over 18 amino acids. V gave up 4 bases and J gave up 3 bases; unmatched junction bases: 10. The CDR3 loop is CASSGARDRGRYTGELFF. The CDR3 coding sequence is TGCGCCAGCAGCGGAGCCCGGGACAGGGGGCGCTACACCGGGGAGCTGTTTTTT.

Here the CDR3 DNA reads TGTGCCACCAGTGATCCGACAGGGCCAGAGTCCTACGAGCAGTACTTC. Translation: CATSDPTGPESYEQYF. The chain is built from TRBV24-1 and TRBJ2-7; 7 bases match TRBD1. The ends lost 3 bases at V and 1 base at J; junction bases unmatched: 8. The CDR3 spans 16 residues. Germline loops: CDR1 KGHDR, CDR2 SFDVKD.